This T cell receptor beta chain was documented in a study of control samples from healthy donors and cancer patients. The germline CDR1 and CDR2 sequences are SGHTA and FQGNSA. Deletions cut 9 bases from V and 5 bases from J, with 10 bases between. The CDR3 covers 11 residues. Profiled with immunoSEQ multiplex PCR; TCRdb holds only in-frame clones, not every one. The sample shows some 90,000 clones, approximately 88% of them seen only once. The rearrangement uses TRBV7-2 and TRBJ2-5, with D possibly being TRBD2 (6 bases). Source material: blood. The clonotype was recovered from a woman between 55 and 75 years old in good health. CDR3 coding DNA: TGTGCCAGTACGGGAGCTGAGACCCAGTACTTC. Its protein is CASTGAETQYF.